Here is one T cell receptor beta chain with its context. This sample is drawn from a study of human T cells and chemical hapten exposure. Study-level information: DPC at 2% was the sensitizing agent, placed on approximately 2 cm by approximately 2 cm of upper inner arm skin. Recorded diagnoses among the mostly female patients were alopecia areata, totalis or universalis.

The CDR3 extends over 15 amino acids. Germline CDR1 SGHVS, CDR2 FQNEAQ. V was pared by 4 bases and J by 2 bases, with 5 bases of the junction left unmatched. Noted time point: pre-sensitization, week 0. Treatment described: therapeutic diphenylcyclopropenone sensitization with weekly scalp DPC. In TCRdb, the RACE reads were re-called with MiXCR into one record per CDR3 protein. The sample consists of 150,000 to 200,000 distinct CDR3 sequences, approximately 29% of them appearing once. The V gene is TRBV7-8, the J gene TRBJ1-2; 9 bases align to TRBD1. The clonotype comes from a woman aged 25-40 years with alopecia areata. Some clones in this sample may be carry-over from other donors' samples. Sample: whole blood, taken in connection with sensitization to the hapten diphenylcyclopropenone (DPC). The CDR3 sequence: CASSWGQGTNYGYTF. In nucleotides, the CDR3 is TGTGCCAGCAGCTGGGGACAGGGAACGAACTATGGCTACACCTTC.